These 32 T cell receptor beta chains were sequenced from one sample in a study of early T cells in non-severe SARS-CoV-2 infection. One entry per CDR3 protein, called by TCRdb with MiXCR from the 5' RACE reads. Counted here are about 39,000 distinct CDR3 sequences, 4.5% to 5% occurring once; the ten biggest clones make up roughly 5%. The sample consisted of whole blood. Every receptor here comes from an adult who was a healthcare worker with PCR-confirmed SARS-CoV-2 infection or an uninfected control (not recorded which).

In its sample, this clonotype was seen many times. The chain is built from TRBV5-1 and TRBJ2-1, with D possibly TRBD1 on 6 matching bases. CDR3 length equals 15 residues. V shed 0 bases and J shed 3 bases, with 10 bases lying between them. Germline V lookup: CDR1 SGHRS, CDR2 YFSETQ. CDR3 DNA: TGCGCCAGCAGCTTGGTCGGACAGCTCTACAATGAGCAGTTCTTC. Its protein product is CASSLVGQLYNEQFF.

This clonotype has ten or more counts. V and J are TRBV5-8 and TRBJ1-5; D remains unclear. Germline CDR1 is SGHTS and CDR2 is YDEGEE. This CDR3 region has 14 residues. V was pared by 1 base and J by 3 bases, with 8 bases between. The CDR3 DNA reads TGTGCCAGCAGCTTGTTAGGGAACAATCAGCCCCAGCATTTT. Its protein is CASSLLGNNQPQHF.

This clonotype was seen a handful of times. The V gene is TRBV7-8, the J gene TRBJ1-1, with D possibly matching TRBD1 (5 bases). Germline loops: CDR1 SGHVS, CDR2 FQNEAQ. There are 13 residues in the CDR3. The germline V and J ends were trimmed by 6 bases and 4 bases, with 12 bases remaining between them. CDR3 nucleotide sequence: TGTGCCAGCAGGCGACAGAGAGGCACTGAAGCTTTCTTT. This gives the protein CASRRQRGTEAFF.

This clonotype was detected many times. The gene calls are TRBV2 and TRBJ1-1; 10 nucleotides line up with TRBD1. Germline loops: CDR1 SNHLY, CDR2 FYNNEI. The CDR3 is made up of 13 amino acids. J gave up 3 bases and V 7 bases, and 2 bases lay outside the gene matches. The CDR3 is CASTGQGYTEAFF. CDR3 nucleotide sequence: TGTGCCAGCACGGGACAGGGGTACACTGAAGCTTTCTTT.

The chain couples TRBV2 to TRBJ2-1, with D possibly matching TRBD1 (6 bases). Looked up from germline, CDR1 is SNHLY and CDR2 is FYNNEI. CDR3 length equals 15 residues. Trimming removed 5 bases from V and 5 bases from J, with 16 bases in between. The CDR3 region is CASSFLRGIHNEQFF. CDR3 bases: TGTGCCAGCAGTTTCCTCAGGGGCATCCACAATGAGCAGTTCTTC.

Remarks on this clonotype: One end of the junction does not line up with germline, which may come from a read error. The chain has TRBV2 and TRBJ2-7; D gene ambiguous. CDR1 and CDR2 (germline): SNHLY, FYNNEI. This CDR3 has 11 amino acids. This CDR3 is CASSGIGVLSF. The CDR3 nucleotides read TGTGCCAGCAGTGGCATCGGAGTCCTTAGCTTC.

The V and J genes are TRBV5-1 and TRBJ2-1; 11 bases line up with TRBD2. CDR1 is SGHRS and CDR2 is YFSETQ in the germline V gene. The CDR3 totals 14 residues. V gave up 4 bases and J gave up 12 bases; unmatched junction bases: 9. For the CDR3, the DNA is TGCGCCAGCAGCCTGGGACTAGCGGAAATTTGGCAGTTCTTC. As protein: CASSLGLAEIWQFF.

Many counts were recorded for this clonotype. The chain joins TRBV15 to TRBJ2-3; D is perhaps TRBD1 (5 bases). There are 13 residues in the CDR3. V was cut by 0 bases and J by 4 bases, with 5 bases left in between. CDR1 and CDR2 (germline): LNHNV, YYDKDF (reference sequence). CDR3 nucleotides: TGTGCCACCAGCAGAGACAGGGCAGATACGCAGTATTTT. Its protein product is CATSRDRADTQYF.

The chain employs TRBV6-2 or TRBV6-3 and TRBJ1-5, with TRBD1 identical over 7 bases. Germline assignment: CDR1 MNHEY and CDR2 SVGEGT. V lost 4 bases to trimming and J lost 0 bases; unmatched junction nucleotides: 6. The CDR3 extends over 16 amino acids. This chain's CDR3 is CASSSTTGNSNQPQHF. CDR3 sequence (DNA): TGTGCCAGCAGTTCCACGACAGGGAATAGCAATCAGCCCCAGCATTTT.

The CDR3 DNA follows: TGCAGCGTTGGATCGGGGTTCGCAGATACGCAGTATTTT. It encodes CSVGSGFADTQYF. This chain links TRBV29-1 with TRBJ2-3; tentatively, D is TRBD2 (5 bases). CDR3 length: 13 residues. Trimming pared 4 bases from V and 4 bases from J, leaving 12 bases between. The germline gives CDR1 SQVTM, CDR2 ANQGSEA.

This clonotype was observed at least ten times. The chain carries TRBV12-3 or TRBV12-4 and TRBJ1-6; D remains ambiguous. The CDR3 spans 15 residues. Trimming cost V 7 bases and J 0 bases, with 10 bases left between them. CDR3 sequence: CASTLGISYNSPLHF. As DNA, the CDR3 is TGTGCCAGCACCTTGGGGATCTCCTATAATTCACCCCTCCACTTT.

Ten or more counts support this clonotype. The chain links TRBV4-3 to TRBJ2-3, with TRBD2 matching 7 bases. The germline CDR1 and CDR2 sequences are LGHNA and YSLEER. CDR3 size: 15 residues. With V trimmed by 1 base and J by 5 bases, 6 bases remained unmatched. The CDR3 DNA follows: TGCGCCAGCAGCCAAGGGGGGACTAATTTAGATACGCAGTATTTT. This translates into CASSQGGTNLDTQYF.

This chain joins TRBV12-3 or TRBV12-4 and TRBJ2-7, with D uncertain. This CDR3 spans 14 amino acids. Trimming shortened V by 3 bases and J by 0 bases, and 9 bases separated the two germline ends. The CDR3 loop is CASSFDFSSYEQYF. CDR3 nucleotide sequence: TGTGCCAGCAGTTTTGACTTCTCCTCCTACGAGCAGTACTTC.

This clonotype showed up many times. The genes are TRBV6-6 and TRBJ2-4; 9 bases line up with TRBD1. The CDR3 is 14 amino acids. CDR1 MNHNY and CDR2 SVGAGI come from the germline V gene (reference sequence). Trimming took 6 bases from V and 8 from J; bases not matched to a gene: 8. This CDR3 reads CASRTGTGRDIQYF. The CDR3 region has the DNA TGTGCCAGCAGAACCGGGACAGGGAGGGACATTCAGTACTTC.

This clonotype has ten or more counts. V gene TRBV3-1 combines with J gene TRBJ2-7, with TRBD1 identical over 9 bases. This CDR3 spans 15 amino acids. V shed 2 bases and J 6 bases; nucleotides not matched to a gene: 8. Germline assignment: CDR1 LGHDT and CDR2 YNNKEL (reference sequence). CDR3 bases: TGTGCCAGCAGCCAAACAGGGGGCCCCTTCGGCGAGCAGTACTTC. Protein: CASSQTGGPFGEQYF.

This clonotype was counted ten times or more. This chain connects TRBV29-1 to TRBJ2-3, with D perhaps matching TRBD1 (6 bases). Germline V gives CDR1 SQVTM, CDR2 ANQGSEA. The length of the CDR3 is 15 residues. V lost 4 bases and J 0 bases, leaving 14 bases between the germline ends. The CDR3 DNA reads TGCAGCGTTGCCGGGACACCATCTAGCACAGATACGCAGTATTTT. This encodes CSVAGTPSSTDTQYF.

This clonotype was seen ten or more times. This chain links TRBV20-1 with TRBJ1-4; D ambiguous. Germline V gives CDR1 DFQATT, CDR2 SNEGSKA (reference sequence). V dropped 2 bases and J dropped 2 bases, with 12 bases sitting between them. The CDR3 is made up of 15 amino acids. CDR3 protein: CSARSRGWTNEKLFF. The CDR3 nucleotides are TGCAGTGCTAGATCGAGAGGGTGGACTAATGAAAAACTGTTTTTT.

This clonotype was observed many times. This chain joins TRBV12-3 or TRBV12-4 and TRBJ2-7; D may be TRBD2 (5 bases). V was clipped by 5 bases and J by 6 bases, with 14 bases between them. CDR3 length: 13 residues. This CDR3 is CASSITLGAEQYF. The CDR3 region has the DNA TGTGCCAGCAGTATCACACTGGGAGCCGAGCAGTACTTC.

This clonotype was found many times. Here the CDR3 reads CASSFGLVGQETQYF. In nucleotides, the CDR3 is TGTGCCAGCAGTTTCGGACTAGTAGGGCAAGAGACCCAGTACTTC. The rearrangement joins TRBV28 to TRBJ2-5; 7 bases fit TRBD2. The CDR3 runs 15 residues. With 3 bases clipped from V and 2 bases from J, the junction kept 6 bases outside the gene matches. Germline V gene sequence: CDR1 MDHEN, CDR2 SYDVKM.

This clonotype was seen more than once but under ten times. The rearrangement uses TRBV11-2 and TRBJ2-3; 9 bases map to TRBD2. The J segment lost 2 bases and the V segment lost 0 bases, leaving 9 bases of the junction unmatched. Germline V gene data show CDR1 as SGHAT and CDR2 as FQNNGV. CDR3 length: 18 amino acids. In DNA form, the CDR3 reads TGTGCCAGCAGCTTAGATGACCGCGGGAGGGCCCCCACAGATACGCAGTATTTT. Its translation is CASSLDDRGRAPTDTQYF.

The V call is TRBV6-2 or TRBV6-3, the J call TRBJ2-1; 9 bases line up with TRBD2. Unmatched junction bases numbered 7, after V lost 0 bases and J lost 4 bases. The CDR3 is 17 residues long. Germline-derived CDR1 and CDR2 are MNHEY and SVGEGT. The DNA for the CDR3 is TGTGCCAGCAGTTACTCGGCGCCTAGCGGGGTTTACAATGAGCAGTTCTTC. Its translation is CASSYSAPSGVYNEQFF.

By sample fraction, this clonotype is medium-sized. The chain's CDR3 is CASSSPWAESSYNSPLHF. The CDR3 nucleotides are TGTGCCAGCAGTTCCCCTTGGGCCGAGAGCTCCTATAATTCACCCCTCCACTTT. The chain joins TRBV28 to TRBJ1-6; no clear D gene. Trimming pared 4 bases from V and 0 bases from J, leaving 16 bases between. The CDR3 has 18 amino acids. CDR1 MDHEN and CDR2 SYDVKM come from the germline V gene. The full variable domain, rest sourced from reference TRBV28 and TRBJ1-6, is DVKVTQSSRYLVKRTGEKVFLECVQDMDHENMFWYRQDPGLGLRLIYFSYDVKMKEKGDIPEGYSVSREKKERFSLILESASTNQTSMYLCASSSPWAESSYNSPLHFGNGTRLTVT.

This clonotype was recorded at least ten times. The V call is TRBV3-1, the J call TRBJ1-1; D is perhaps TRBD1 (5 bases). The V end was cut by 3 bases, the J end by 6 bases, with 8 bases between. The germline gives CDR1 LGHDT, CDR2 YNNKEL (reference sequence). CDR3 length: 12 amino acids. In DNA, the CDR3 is TGTGCCAGCAGCCAGGGAGGGGCTGAAGCTTTCTTT. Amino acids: CASSQGGAEAFF.

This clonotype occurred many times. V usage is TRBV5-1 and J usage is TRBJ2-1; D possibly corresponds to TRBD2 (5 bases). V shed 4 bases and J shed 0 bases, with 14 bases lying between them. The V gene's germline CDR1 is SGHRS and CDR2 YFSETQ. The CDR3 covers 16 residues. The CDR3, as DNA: TGCGCCAGCAGCGCTGGACTCCGAAGCTCCTACAATGAGCAGTTCTTC. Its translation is CASSAGLRSSYNEQFF.

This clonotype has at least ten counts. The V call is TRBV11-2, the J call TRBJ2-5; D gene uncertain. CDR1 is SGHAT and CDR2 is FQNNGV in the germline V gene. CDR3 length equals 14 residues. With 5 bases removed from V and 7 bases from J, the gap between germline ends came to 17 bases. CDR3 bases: TGTGCCAGCAGCCCCGATTTCGACGCCCGGACCCAGTACTTC. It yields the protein CASSPDFDARTQYF.

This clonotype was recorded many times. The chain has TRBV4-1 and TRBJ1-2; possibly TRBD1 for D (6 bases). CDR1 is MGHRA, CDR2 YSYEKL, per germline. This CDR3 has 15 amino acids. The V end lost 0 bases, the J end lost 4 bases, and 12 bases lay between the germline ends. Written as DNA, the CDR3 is TGCGCCAGCAGCCAAGACAGGGGAGTCGGCTATGGCTACACCTTC. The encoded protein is CASSQDRGVGYGYTF.

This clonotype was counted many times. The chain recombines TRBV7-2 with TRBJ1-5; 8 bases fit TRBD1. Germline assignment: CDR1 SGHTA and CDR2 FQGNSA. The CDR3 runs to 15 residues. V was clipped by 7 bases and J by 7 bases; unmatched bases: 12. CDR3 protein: CASTMNGQGWQPQHF. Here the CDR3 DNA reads TGTGCCAGCACCATGAACGGACAGGGATGGCAGCCCCAGCATTTT.

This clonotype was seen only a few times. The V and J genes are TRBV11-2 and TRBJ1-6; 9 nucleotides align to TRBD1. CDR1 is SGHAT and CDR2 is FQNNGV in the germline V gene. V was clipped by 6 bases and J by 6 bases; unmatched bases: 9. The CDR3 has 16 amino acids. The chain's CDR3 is CASRPIQGARNSPLHF. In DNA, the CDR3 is TGTGCCAGCAGGCCAATACAGGGGGCACGTAATTCACCCCTCCACTTT.

The CDR3 here is CASSLAGSNTGELFF. CDR3 DNA: TGCGCCAGCAGCTTGGCAGGGTCGAACACCGGGGAGCTGTTTTTT. V is TRBV5-1 and J is TRBJ2-2; perhaps TRBD1 as D (5 bases). Germline V gene sequence: CDR1 SGHRS, CDR2 YFSETQ. V lost 0 bases and J lost 0, with 6 bases in between. This CDR3 contains 15 residues.

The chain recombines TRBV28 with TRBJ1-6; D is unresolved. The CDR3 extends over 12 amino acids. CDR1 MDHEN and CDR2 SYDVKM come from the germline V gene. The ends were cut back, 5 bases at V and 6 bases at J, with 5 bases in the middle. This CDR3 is CASSTSNSPLHF. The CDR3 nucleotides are TGTGCCAGCAGTACAAGTAATTCACCCCTCCACTTT. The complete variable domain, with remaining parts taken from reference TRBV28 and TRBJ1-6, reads DVKVTQSSRYLVKRTGEKVFLECVQDMDHENMFWYRQDPGLGLRLIYFSYDVKMKEKGDIPEGYSVSREKKERFSLILESASTNQTSMYLCASSTSNSPLHFGNGTRLTVT.

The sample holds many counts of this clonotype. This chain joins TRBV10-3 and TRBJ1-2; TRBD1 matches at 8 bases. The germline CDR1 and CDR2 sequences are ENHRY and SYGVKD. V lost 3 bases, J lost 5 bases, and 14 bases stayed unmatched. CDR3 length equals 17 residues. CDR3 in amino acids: CAISDFFMDRVGYGYTF. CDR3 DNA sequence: TGTGCCATCAGTGACTTCTTCATGGACAGGGTTGGTTATGGCTACACCTTC.

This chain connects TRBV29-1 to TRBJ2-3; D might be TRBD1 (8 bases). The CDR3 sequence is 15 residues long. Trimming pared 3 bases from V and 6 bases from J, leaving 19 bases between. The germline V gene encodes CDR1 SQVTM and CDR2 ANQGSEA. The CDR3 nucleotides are TGCAGCGTTGATCTGGACAGGGAGGGGACTGATACGCAGTATTTT. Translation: CSVDLDREGTDTQYF.